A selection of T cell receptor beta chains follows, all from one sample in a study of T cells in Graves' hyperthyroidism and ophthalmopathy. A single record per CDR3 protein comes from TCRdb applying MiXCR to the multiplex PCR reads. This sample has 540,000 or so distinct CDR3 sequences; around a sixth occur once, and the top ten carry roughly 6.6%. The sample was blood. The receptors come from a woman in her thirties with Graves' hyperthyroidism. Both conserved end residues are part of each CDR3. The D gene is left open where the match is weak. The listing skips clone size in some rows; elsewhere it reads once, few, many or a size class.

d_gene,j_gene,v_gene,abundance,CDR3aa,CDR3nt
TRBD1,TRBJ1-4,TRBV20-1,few,CSAPQGATNEKLFF,TGCAGTGCTCCCCAGGGGGCAACTAATGAAAAACTGTTTTTT
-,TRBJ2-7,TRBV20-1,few,CSARPITILYEQYF,TGCAGTGCCAGACCCATCACTATACTCTACGAGCAGTACTTC
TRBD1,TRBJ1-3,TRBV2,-,CASSEWRQGPSGNTIYF,TGTGCCAGCAGTGAATGGCGACAGGGACCCTCTGGAAACACCATATATTTT
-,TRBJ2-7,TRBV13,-,CASSTGAELYEQYF,TGTGCCAGCAGCACCGGGGCGGAGCTCTACGAGCAGTACTTC
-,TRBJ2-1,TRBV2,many,CASSAQAISYNEQFF,TGTGCCAGCAGTGCCCAAGCGATCTCCTACAATGAGCAGTTCTTC
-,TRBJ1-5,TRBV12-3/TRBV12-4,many,CATSPGGLGNQPQHF,TGTGCCACATCGCCGGGGGGCTTGGGCAATCAGCCCCAGCATTTT
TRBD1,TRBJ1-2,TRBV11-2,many,CASSLTGGPGDYGYTF,TGTGCCAGCAGCTTAACAGGGGGGCCGGGGGACTACGGCTACACCTTC
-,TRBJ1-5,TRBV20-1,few,CSARESKGNQPQHF,TGCAGTGCTAGAGAAAGTAAGGGCAATCAGCCCCAGCATTTT
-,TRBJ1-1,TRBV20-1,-,CSARDLGHPRGNTEAFF,TGCAGTGCTAGAGATCTGGGCCATCCCCGGGGGAACACTGAAGCTTTCTTT
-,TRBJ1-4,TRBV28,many,CASSSPAGGGGEKLFF,TGTGCCAGCAGTTCCCCGGCCGGGGGGGGCGGTGAAAAACTGTTTTTT
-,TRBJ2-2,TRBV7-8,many,CASSLERTGVPTGELFF,TGTGCCAGCAGCTTGGAACGAACGGGAGTTCCCACCGGGGAGCTGTTTTTT
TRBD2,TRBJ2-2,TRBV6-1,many,CASSESPGLAANTGELFF,TGTGCCAGCAGTGAATCCCCGGGACTAGCAGCCAACACCGGGGAGCTGTTTTTT
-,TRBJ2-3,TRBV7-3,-,CPSSLFPVGLGSTDTQYF,TGTCCCAGCAGCTTGTTTCCGGTTGGCCTAGGGAGCACAGATACGCAGTATTTT
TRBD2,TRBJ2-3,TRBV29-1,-,CSVEDALAGVRTDTQYF,TGCAGCGTTGAAGATGCCCTAGCGGGAGTACGCACAGATACGCAGTATTTT
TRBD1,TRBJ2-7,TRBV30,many,CAWGTGDYEQYF,TGTGCCTGGGGGACAGGGGACTACGAGCAGTACTTC
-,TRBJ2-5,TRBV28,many,CASSYQETQYF,TGTGCCAGCAGCTACCAAGAGACCCAGTACTTC
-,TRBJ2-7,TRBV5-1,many,CASRTGNLGEQYF,TGCGCCAGCCGCACAGGAAACCTAGGCGAGCAGTACTTC
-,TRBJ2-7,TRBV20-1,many,CSARLGSYEQYF,TGCAGTGCTAGACTGGGAAGCTACGAGCAGTACTTC
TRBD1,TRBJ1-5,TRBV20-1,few,CSAQTGEQPQHF,TGCAGTGCCCAGACAGGGGAACAGCCCCAGCATTTT
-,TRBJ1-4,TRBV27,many,CASSSPGRANEKLFF,TGTGCCAGCAGTTCCCCAGGGAGGGCTAATGAAAAACTGTTTTTT
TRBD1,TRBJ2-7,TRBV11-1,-,CASRRTGQQSSYEQYF,TGTGCCAGCAGACGCACGGGACAGCAGAGCTCCTACGAGCAGTACTTC
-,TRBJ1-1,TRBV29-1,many,CSGKGAEAFF,TGCAGCGGGAAGGGAGCTGAAGCTTTCTTT
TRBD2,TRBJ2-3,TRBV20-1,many,CSARGASGSTDTQYF,TGCAGTGCTAGAGGGGCTAGCGGGAGCACAGATACGCAGTATTTT
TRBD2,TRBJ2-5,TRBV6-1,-,CAIGNLAGGETQYF,TGTGCCATCGGTAACCTAGCGGGAGGAGAGACCCAGTACTTC
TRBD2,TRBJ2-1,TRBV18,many,CASSGTSGGNEQFF,TGTGCCAGCTCAGGGACTAGCGGGGGAAATGAGCAGTTCTTC
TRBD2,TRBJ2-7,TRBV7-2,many,CASSLDLAGFYEQYF,TGTGCCAGCAGCTTAGACCTAGCGGGATTCTACGAGCAGTACTTC
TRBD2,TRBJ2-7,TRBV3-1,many,CASSLREGLSYEQYF,TGTGCCAGCAGCCTCCGGGAGGGCCTGTCCTACGAGCAGTACTTC
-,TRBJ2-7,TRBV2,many,CASSFSAISSYEQYF,TGTGCCAGCAGTTTTAGCGCCATTAGCTCCTACGAGCAGTACTTC
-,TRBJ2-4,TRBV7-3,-,CASSSNGIMGDIQYF,TGTGCCAGCAGCTCTAACGGGATTATGGGGGACATTCAGTACTTC
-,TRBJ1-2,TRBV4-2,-,CASSQAHRVNGYTF,TGTGCCAGCAGCCAAGCGCACAGGGTCAATGGCTACACCTTC
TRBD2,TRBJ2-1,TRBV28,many,CASRNLGTSAYNEQFF,TGTGCCAGCAGGAACCTCGGGACTAGCGCCTACAATGAGCAGTTCTTC
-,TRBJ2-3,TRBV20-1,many,CSARIGGYADTQYF,TGCAGTGCTAGGATCGGCGGGTACGCAGATACGCAGTATTTT
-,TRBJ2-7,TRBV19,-,CASSIGLHYEQYF,TGTGCCAGTAGTATAGGACTCCACTACGAGCAGTACTTC
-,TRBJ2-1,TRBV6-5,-,CASSYLAGRTGPQGAYNEQFF,TGTGCCAGCAGTTACCTTGCGGGGAGAACAGGGCCCCAGGGCGCCTACAATGAGCAGTTCTTC
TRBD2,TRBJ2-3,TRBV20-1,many,CSASAGGLSDTQYF,TGCAGTGCGTCAGCGGGAGGGCTCTCAGATACGCAGTATTTT
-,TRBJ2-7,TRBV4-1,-,CASSQPRVSYEQYF,TGCGCCAGCAGCCAACCCAGGGTCTCCTACGAGCAGTACTTC
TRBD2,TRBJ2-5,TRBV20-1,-,CSASSGSGQETQYF,TGCAGTGCCAGTAGCGGGTCGGGGCAAGAGACCCAGTACTTC